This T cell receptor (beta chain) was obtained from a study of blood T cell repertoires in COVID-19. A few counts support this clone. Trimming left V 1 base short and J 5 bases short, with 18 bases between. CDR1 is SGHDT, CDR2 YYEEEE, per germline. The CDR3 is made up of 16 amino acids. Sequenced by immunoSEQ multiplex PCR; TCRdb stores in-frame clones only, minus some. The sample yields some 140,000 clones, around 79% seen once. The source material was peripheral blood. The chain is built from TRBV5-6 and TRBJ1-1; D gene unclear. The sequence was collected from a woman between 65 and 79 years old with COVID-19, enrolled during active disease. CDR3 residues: CASSLPSGPRRTEAFF. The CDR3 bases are TGTGCCAGCAGCTTGCCATCCGGGCCACGGAGGACTGAAGCTTTCTTT.